These T cell receptor beta chains were read from a single sample in a study of T cell responses to AZD1222 COVID-19 vaccine. TCRdb's table, derived via immunoSEQ multiplex PCR, lists solely in-frame clones and lacks some. The sample has 100,000 to 150,000 clones, 90% seen once; the top ten hold approximately 7.5%. Sequencing used peripheral blood, obtained on day 0 of AZD1222 vaccination. The receptors stem from an adult in good health. Both conserved end residues are part of each CDR3. A D gene is named only where the DNA matches it firmly. Part of the rows lack a size; the others show once, few, many or a class for expanded clones.

j_call | clone_size | d_call | v_call | cdr3_nt | cdr3_aa
TRBJ1-1 | . | TRBD1 | TRBV3-1/TRBV3-2 | TGTGCCAGCAGCCGGGGGACAGGGCTCATGAACACTGAAGCTTTCTTT | CASSRGTGLMNTEAFF
TRBJ1-2 | . | . | TRBV2 | TGTGCCAGCAGTGACGACGCTAACTATGGCTACACCTTC | CASSDDANYGYTF
TRBJ2-7 | . | . | TRBV5-1 | TGCGCCAGCAGCTTACCCTCACCCATGGACGAGCAGTACTTC | CASSLPSPMDEQYF
TRBJ1-5 | . | . | TRBV5-5 | TGTGCCAGCAGCTTGTACATAAATCAGCCCCAGCATTTT | CASSLYINQPQHF
TRBJ1-2 | . | . | TRBV7-2 | TGTGCCAGCAGCTTAGTTCTTATTTTCGGGTCTGCTGGCTACACCTTC | CASSLVLIFGSAGYTF
TRBJ1-5 | . | . | TRBV6-2/TRBV6-3 | TGTGCCAGCAGTTACTCGGGGGGCAGGCAGCCCCAGCATTTT | CASSYSGGRQPQHF
TRBJ2-7 | . | . | TRBV18 | TGTGCCACCTTATCGGGGGAGTCCTACGAGCAGTACTTC | CATLSGESYEQYF
TRBJ2-3 | . | . | TRBV19 | TGTGCCAGTAAGGGGCAGTATGGGTATTTT | CASKGQYGYF
TRBJ2-7 | . | . | TRBV11-3 | TGTGCCAGCAGCCCAGGGGGGCAGGAACCTTCCTACGAGCAGTACTTC | CASSPGGQEPSYEQYF
TRBJ2-7 | few | . | TRBV6-1 | TGTGCCAGCAGTGAATATGGGCTCCAAGGACGGTTCGAGTGGAATTTC | CASSEYGLQGRFEWNF
TRBJ2-3 | . | . | TRBV9 | TGTGCCAGCAGCGTAGCAGGGGTTCTCACAGATACGCAGTATTTT | CASSVAGVLTDTQYF
TRBJ2-7 | once | . | TRBV28 | TGTGCCAGCAGTTTAGGCCTCAGCTACGAGCAGTACTTC | CASSLGLSYEQYF
TRBJ1-1 | . | . | TRBV27 | TGTGCCAGCAGTTTATCCCGGGCAGCAAACACTGAAGCTTTCTTT | CASSLSRAANTEAFF
TRBJ2-5 | . | TRBD1 | TRBV5-1 | TGCGCCAGCAGCGTACAGGGGAATCAAGAGACCCAGTACTTC | CASSVQGNQETQYF
TRBJ2-2 | . | TRBD1 | TRBV29-1 | TGCAGCGTTGTCCACAGGGGCAATACCGGGGAGCTGTTTTTT | CSVVHRGNTGELFF
TRBJ2-1 | . | TRBD2 | TRBV6-4 | TGTGCCAGCAGTGCCACTAGCGGGAGGCCCTACAATGAGCAGTTCTTC | CASSATSGRPYNEQFF
TRBJ1-5 | . | TRBD1 | TRBV12-5 | TGTGCTAGTGGTTTGTCCCCTGACAGGGCCGGTAACCAGCCCCAGCATTTT | CASGLSPDRAGNQPQHF
TRBJ2-2 | . | . | TRBV24-1 | TGTGCCACCAGTGATTCCGGGTTAGACACCGGGGAGCTGTTTTTT | CATSDSGLDTGELFF
TRBJ2-7 | once | TRBD1 | TRBV23-1 | TGCGCCAGCAGACCGGACAGGGCCTCCTACGAGCAGTACTTC | CASRPDRASYEQYF
TRBJ1-4 | once | . | TRBV5-4 | TGTGCCAGCAGCTTGGCCGGACAGCCTAATGAAAAACTGTTTTTT | CASSLAGQPNEKLFF
TRBJ2-7 | . | . | TRBV11-3 | TGTGCCAGCAGCCCCGGTCGGGGATACGAGCAGTACTTC | CASSPGRGYEQYF
TRBJ1-2 | . | TRBD1 | TRBV7-9 | TGTGCCAGCAGCCTGGGACAGCACTATGGCTACACCTTC | CASSLGQHYGYTF
TRBJ1-4 | . | . | TRBV5-1 | TGCGCCAGCGCCCCCGGGGCGATGGAGGAAAAACTGTTTTTT | CASAPGAMEEKLFF
TRBJ2-1 | . | TRBD1 | TRBV4-3 | TGCGCCAGCAGCCCCTACAGGGGGGCCTACAATGAGCAGTTCTTC | CASSPYRGAYNEQFF